The rows below give T cell receptor beta chains drawn from one sample of a study of T cells in narcolepsy. The table came from immunoSEQ multiplex PCR; TCRdb's copy has only in-frame clones and leaves some out. The table shows roughly 38,000 clones, with about 85% occurring only once. Sequenced input: CD45RA- memory CD4+ T cells from PBMCs. These TCRs come from a human donor with narcolepsy. CDR3s include the opening cysteine and the closing phenylalanine or tryptophan. A D gene is named only where the DNA matches it firmly. The size entry is marked missing in some rows and otherwise reads once, few, many or a size class.

cdr3_nt cdr3_aa j_call d_call clone_size v_call
TGTGCCAGCACCCTGACTAGCGGCCCTAGTGAGCAGTACTTC CASTLTSGPSEQYF TRBJ2-7 TRBD2 - TRBV6-5
TGCGCCAGCAGCTTCGGGCTCCAGAACCGAAAGACCTATGACTACACCTTC CASSFGLQNRKTYDYTF TRBJ1-2 - - TRBV4-1
TGTGCCAGCAGCTTCGCCGGCAAGTCGAATGAAAAACTGTTTTTT CASSFAGKSNEKLFF TRBJ1-4 - - TRBV5-8
TGTGCCACCAGCAGAGAACCCCGGCAGTACGAGCAGTACTTC CATSREPRQYEQYF TRBJ2-7 - - TRBV15
TGTGCCAGCAGATCCGGGACCTCGGGGTGGACGCAGTATTTT CASRSGTSGWTQYF TRBJ2-3 - - TRBV7-2
TGTGCCTGGGGGCGCGATACTAGCACAGATACGCAGTATTTT CAWGRDTSTDTQYF TRBJ2-3 - - TRBV30
TGTGCCAGCAGCTCGCGGGGGCCAGGGGGGGAGACCCAGTACTTC CASSSRGPGGETQYF TRBJ2-5 - - TRBV5-4
TGTGCCAGCAGCCCCCTCCCGGGTAGCGGGGGGTCTAGCTCCTACGAGCAGTACTTC CASSPLPGSGGSSSYEQYF TRBJ2-7 TRBD2 - TRBV7-2
TGTGCCAGCAGCCCTCCGGGGACTGGGGTGTGGTTCTTC CASSPPGTGVWFF TRBJ2-1 - - TRBV7-2
TGTGCCACCGCCGGACAGGGAGGGGAAAAACTGTTTTTT CATAGQGGEKLFF TRBJ1-4 TRBD1 - TRBV10-3
TGTGCCGCAATAGACAGCCTCCCCGGGCCCCAGCATTTT CAAIDSLPGPQHF TRBJ1-5 - few TRBV6-4
TGTGCCACCAGGGGTAAGGGTGGTTACGAGCAGTACTTC CATRGKGGYEQYF TRBJ2-7 - - TRBV6-5
TGTGCCAGCAGCCCCCAGGACAGGGGGATTCGGGAGCTGTTTTTT CASSPQDRGIRELFF TRBJ2-2 TRBD1 - TRBV9
TGTGCCAGCCGCCCCGGGACGGGGAACACTGAAGCTTTCTTT CASRPGTGNTEAFF TRBJ1-1 - - TRBV27
TGTGCCAGCAGCGTAGAGTCCGGCTTAAAGGGCCTGAACACTGAAGCTTTCTTT CASSVESGLKGLNTEAFF TRBJ1-1 - - TRBV9
TGTGCCAGCAGCCTAAGCACTAGCGGGGGGCTCGGCTCCGGGGAGCTGTTTTTT CASSLSTSGGLGSGELFF TRBJ2-2 TRBD2 - TRBV28
TGTGCCAGCAGCCCGTTTGCAACGGAGGCTAATTCACCCCTCCACTTT CASSPFATEANSPLHF TRBJ1-6 - - TRBV4-2
TGTGCCAGCAGCGCCCCGGGGGGCGCCTATGGCTACACCTTC CASSAPGGAYGYTF TRBJ1-2 - - TRBV7-2
TGTGCCAGCAGCTTGTATCGGACCACCTACGAGCAGTACTTC CASSLYRTTYEQYF TRBJ2-7 - - TRBV5-4
TGTGCCAGCAGCTTAACGGGGTCTAATGAGCAGTTCTTC CASSLTGSNEQFF TRBJ2-1 - - TRBV7-3
TGTGCCAGCAGCTTAGTCACAGGGGCCAAAAACATTCAGTACTTC CASSLVTGAKNIQYF TRBJ2-4 - - TRBV7-3
TGTGCCAGCAGCTTGGGGGGGGCCCACACCGGGGAGCTGTTTTTT CASSLGGAHTGELFF TRBJ2-2 - once TRBV5-4
TGTGCCAGCAGCCCCACAGGGGGCAGCACAGATACGCAGTATTTT CASSPTGGSTDTQYF TRBJ2-3 TRBD1 - TRBV9
TGTGCCAGCACTCCCCCCGGGGGTGAGACCCAGTACTTC CASTPPGGETQYF TRBJ2-5 - - TRBV27
TGTGCCAGCAGCTTAGAAGCGGGGCTAGCCAAAAACATTCAGTACTTC CASSLEAGLAKNIQYF TRBJ2-4 TRBD2 - TRBV7-2
TGTGCCAGTAGTCCCGGGACGGGTCCCTCTGGAAACACCATATATTTT CASSPGTGPSGNTIYF TRBJ1-3 - - TRBV19
TGTGCCAGCAGCCAAGGGAGCGGGGGGCTGAGCGGGGAGCTGTTTTTT CASSQGSGGLSGELFF TRBJ2-2 TRBD2 - TRBV4-2
TGTGCCAGCAGTGAAGCTTTGGGGAGCTATGGCTACACCTTC CASSEALGSYGYTF TRBJ1-2 - - TRBV2
TGTGCCAGCAGCAACACAGGGACCGGGGAGCTGTTTTTT CASSNTGTGELFF TRBJ2-2 - - TRBV5-4
TGTGCCAGCAGCCCCCGACTAGCGATGGAAGACAATGAGCAGTTCTTC CASSPRLAMEDNEQFF TRBJ2-1 TRBD2 - TRBV11-1
TGTGCCAGCAGCCAGGCAGGGGCTAACACCGGGGAGCTGTTTTTT CASSQAGANTGELFF TRBJ2-2 - - TRBV16
TGTGCCAGTAGCCTGACAGGGGCTGGAAACACCATATATTTT CASSLTGAGNTIYF TRBJ1-3 TRBD1 - TRBV19
TGTGCCAGCAGTTTAATTTCGGGGACCCAGTACTTC CASSLISGTQYF TRBJ2-5 - - TRBV28
TGTGCCAGCTCACCGGTGGGAGGCAATCAGCCCCAGCATTTT CASSPVGGNQPQHF TRBJ1-5 - - TRBV18
TGTGCCAGCAGTTTCAGCGGAAACTACGAGCAGTACTTC CASSFSGNYEQYF TRBJ2-7 - - TRBV7-8
TGTGCCAGTAGTCCAGCAGGGGGCTACAATGAGCAGTTCTTC CASSPAGGYNEQFF TRBJ2-1 TRBD1 - TRBV19
TGTGCCAGCAGTTTCCGGGTTTCGTCGGACGAGCAGTACTTC CASSFRVSSDEQYF TRBJ2-7 - few TRBV28
TGTGCCAGCAGCTACAGCGGGGGCCTCTCCTACGAGCAGTACTTC CASSYSGGLSYEQYF TRBJ2-7 TRBD2 once TRBV11-3
TGTGCCACCAGCAGAGATCGGGTCAGGGGGACTGAAGCTTTCTTT CATSRDRVRGTEAFF TRBJ1-1 TRBD1 - TRBV15
TGTGCCAGCAGTTGGAACCAGGGGGCAGGAAGCAATCAGCCCCAGCATTTT CASSWNQGAGSNQPQHF TRBJ1-5 TRBD1 - TRBV2
TGTGCCAGCAGCCCACGGTGGGGCGAGCAGTACTTC CASSPRWGEQYF TRBJ2-7 - - TRBV28